This T cell receptor beta chain stems from a study of blood T cells in healthy people across ages. Study-level findings and limits: The study lacked donor CMV status, which possibly confounded expanded clonotype changes.

The CDR3 covers 13 residues. The V gene's germline CDR1 is MNHEY and CDR2 SMNVEV (reference sequence). V lost 6 bases and J lost 5, with 10 bases in between. A second PCR of 7 to 11 cycles used a sample-barcoded 5' primer and a J-beta primer mix. TCRdb itself ran the 5' RACE reads through MiXCR, one entry per CDR3 protein. The profile shows 800,000 to 1,000,000 distinct CDR3 sequences, roughly 52% of them singletons. Regarding this clonotype: No antigen is known for it.

The specimen was blood. The chain joins TRBV27 to TRBJ1-4; D unresolved. The clonotype was recovered from a man aged 25-40 years in good health. The CDR3 bases are TGTGCCAGCAGGGGGATGTGGAATGAAAAACTGTTTTTT. Translating it yields CASRGMWNEKLFF.